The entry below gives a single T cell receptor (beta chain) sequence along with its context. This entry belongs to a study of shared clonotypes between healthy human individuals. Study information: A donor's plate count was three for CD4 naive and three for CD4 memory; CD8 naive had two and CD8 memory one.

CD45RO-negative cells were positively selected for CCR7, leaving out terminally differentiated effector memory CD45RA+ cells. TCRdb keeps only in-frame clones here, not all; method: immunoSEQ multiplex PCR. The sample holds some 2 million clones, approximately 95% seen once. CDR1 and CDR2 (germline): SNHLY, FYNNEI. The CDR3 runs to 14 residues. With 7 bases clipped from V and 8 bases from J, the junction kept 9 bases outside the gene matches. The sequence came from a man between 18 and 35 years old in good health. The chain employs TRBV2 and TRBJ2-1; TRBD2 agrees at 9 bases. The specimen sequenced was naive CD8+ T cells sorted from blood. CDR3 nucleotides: TGTGCCAGCAACCCAGCGGGAGGCCAGCATGAGCAGTTCTTC. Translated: CASNPAGGQHEQFF. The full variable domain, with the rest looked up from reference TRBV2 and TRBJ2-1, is EPEVTQTPSHQVTQMGQEVILRCVPISNHLYFYWYRQILGQKVEFLVSFYNNEISEKSEIFDDQFSVERPDGSNFTLKIRSTKLEDSAMYFCASNPAGGQHEQFFGPGTRLTVL.